The present entry profiles one T cell receptor beta chain with its context. Its antigen is undetermined. This CDR3 has 13 residues. Germline CDR1 and CDR2: LNHDA and SQIVND (reference sequence). V gave up 6 bases and J gave up 8 bases, with 16 bases separating them. The record originates from a study of cytomegalovirus exposure and HLA in healthy donors. Overall study findings and caveats: It was shown in a later analysis that HLA-associated TCR beta chains were more clonally expanded than other, equally common chains. Most sequenced TCRs were rare (though some public TCRs occurred in many donors). Being productive about 87% or about 30% of the time was typical of most TCR beta V segments in an earlier analysis.

The PCR made use of 60 Vbeta and 13 Jbeta primers. Clones were sequenced by immunoSEQ multiplex PCR, and TCRdb holds only the in-frame ones, with some missing. The repertoire holds about 180,000 clones, with about 77% as singletons. This TCR was sampled from a man in his sixties in good health and CMV-seronegative. Sample: PBMCs. This chain joins TRBV19 and TRBJ1-2, with D possibly TRBD1 on 5 matching bases. The CDR3 protein is CASRTAGTTGYTF. The DNA of the CDR3 is TGTGCCAGTAGAACGGCCGGGACTACGGGCTACACCTTC.